The clone carrying this T cell receptor (beta chain) showed up just once. Antigen unknown. Between the trimmed V and J ends, which lost 4 bases and 2 bases, there was a span of 8 bases. The CDR3 consists of 12 residues. Germline-derived CDR1 and CDR2 are SQVTM and ANQGSEA. This sample is drawn from a study of CD8+CD57+ T cells in acquired aplastic anemia. Study details: The study obtained an average of roughly 2.9 ug of DNA from sorted CD4+ and CD8+ cells.

Sequenced patients had shown CD8+CD57+ cell expansion by flow cytometry. Patients uniformly had severe acquired aplastic anemia. Study-wide findings and caveats: Overlap between patients and controls comprised twenty-nine CD8+ CDR3 sequences.

The template used for profiling TCR beta VDJ and CDR3 was genomic DNA. TCRdb analysed the reads with MiXCR anew, one entry per CDR3 protein. The data contain approximately 220,000 distinct CDR3 sequences, about 44% of them singletons. The chain couples TRBV29-1 to TRBJ1-1, with D tentatively TRBD1 (6 bases). Sequenced material: sorted CD4+, CD8+, or CD8+CD57+ T cells (not recorded which) from PBMCs. The sequence was obtained from a human donor with aplastic anemia. In DNA form, the CDR3 reads TGCAGCGTTGCGGGACACAACACTGAAGCTTTCTTT. It specifies CSVAGHNTEAFF.